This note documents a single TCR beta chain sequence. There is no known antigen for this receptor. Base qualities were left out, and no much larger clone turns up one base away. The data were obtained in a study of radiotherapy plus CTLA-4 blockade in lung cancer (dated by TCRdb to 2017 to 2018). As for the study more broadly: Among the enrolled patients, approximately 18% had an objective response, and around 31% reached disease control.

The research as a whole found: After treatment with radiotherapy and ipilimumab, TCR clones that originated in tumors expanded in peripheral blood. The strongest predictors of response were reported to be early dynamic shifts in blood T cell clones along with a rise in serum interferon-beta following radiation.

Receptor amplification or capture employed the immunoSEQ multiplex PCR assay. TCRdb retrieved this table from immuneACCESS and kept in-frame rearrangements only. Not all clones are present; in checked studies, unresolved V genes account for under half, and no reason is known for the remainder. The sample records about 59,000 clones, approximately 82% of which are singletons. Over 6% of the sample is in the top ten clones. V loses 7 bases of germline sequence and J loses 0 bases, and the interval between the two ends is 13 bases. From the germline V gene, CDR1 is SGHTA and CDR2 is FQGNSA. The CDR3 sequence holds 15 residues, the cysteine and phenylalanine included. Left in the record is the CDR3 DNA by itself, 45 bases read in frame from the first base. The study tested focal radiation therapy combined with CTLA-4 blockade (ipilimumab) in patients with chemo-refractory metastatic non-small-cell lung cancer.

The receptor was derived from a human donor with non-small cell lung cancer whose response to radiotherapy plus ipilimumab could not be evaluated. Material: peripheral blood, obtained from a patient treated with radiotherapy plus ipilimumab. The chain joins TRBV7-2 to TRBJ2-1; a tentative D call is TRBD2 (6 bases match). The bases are TGTGCCAGCACCCTTGGGGACTCCTCCTACAATGAGCAGTTCTTC. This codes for CASTLGDSSYNEQFF. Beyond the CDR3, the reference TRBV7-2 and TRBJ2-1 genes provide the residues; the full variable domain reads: GAGVSQSPSNKVTEKGKDVELRCDPISGHTALYWYRQSLGQGLEFLIYFQGNSAPDKSGLPSDRFSAERTGGSVSTLTIQRTQQEDSAVYLCASTLGDSSYNEQFFGPGTRLTVL.